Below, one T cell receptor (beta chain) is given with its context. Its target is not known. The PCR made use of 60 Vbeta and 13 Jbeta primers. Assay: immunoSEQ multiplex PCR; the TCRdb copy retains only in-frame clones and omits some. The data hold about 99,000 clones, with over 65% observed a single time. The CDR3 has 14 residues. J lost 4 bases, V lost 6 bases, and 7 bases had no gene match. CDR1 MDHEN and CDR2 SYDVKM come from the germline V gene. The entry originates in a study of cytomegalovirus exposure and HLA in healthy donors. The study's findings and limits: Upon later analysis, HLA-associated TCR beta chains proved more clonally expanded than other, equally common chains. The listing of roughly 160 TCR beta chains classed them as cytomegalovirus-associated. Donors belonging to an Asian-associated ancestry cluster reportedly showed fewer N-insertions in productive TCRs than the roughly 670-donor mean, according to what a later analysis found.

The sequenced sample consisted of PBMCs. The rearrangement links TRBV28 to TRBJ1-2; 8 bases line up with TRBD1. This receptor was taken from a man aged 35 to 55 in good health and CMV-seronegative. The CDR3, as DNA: TGTGCCAGCAGGGAACCCGGGACAGGCTATGGCTACACCTTC. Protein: CASREPGTGYGYTF.